What follows are 9 T cell receptor beta chains derived from one specimen sequenced in a study of control samples from healthy donors and cancer patients. Assay: immunoSEQ multiplex PCR; the TCRdb copy retains only in-frame clones and omits some. In the table there are approximately 170,000 clones, roughly 88% of which are singletons. The material sequenced was blood. The receptors were sampled from a woman under 40 in good health.

In this sample, this clone turned up once. The chain is built from TRBV2 and TRBJ1-2; D call uncertain. V was trimmed by 5 bases and J by 6 bases, leaving 7 bases between them. Germline V gives CDR1 SNHLY, CDR2 FYNNEI. The CDR3 runs to 11 residues. The CDR3 coding sequence is TGTGCCAGCAGTAGATCGGATGGCTACACCTTC. Amino acids: CASSRSDGYTF.

The J gene is TRBJ1-1, the V gene TRBV11-2; no clear D gene. Looked up from germline, CDR1 is SGHAT and CDR2 is FQNNGV. Trimming pared 0 bases from V and 7 bases from J, leaving 6 bases between. The CDR3 extends over 12 amino acids. The chain's CDR3 is CASSLEPGEAFF. The DNA for the CDR3 is TGTGCCAGCAGCTTAGAGCCGGGTGAAGCTTTCTTT.

This clone was recorded once. The chain combines TRBV3-1 (or the pseudogene TRBV3-2) with TRBJ1-6; D possibly corresponds to TRBD1 (5 bases). The CDR3 consists of 15 residues. V lost 1 base and J 6 bases, leaving 10 bases between the germline ends. The germline gives CDR1 LGHDT, CDR2 YNNKEL (reference sequence). Here the CDR3 DNA reads TGTGCCAGCAGCCAAGGTGCAGGGCTTAATTCACCCCTCCACTTT. Its translation is CASSQGAGLNSPLHF.

The chain uses TRBV6-5 and TRBJ2-7, with TRBD2 as a possible D gene (5 bases). The CDR3 has 14 residues. The V and J ends lost 10 bases and 1 base respectively, with 17 bases between them. The germline gives CDR1 MNHEY, CDR2 SVGAGI. CDR3 protein: CATSEGLYSYEQYV. CDR3 bases: TGTGCCACCTCAGAGGGTCTCTATTCCTACGAGCAGTACGTC.

The chain couples TRBV10-3 to TRBJ1-4; TRBD1 agrees at 9 bases. The CDR3 totals 14 residues. V lost 6 bases to trimming and J lost 8 bases; unmatched junction nucleotides: 7. Germline CDR1 reads ENHRY; CDR2 reads SYGVKD. CDR3 nucleotide sequence: TGTGCCATCAGATCGACAGGGGGAAAGGAAAAACTGTTTTTT. Translating it yields CAIRSTGGKEKLFF.

This sequence joins TRBV16 and TRBJ1-1; D is uncertain. Per germline, CDR1 KGHSY and CDR2 FQNENV. There are 14 residues in the CDR3. Trimming shortened V by 0 bases and J by 3 bases, and 8 bases separated the two germline ends. CDR3 DNA: TGTGCCAGCAGCCAATCTCCTGCAGACACTGAAGCTTTCTTT. Translation gives CASSQSPADTEAFF.

The chain carries TRBV5-1 and TRBJ1-4; 9 bases match TRBD1. Trimming at V came to 0 bases and at J to 6 bases, leaving 3 bases not matched to a gene. CDR1 and CDR2 from the germline V gene are SGHRS and YFSETQ. This CDR3 region has 15 residues. CDR3 region: CASSLDGTGYEKLFF. The CDR3 coding sequence is TGCGCCAGCAGCTTGGACGGGACAGGGTATGAAAAACTGTTTTTT.

This rearrangement joins TRBV20-1 to TRBJ2-2; D is unresolved. This CDR3 spans 14 amino acids. CDR1 and CDR2 from the germline V gene are DFQATT and SNEGSKA (reference sequence). Trimming pared 6 bases from V and 1 base from J, leaving 12 bases between. CDR3 in amino acids: CSASPQVNTGELFF. DNA of the CDR3: TGCAGTGCCAGTCCCCAGGTGAACACCGGGGAGCTGTTTTTT.

This clone was seen a single time. V usage is TRBV3-1 (or the pseudogene TRBV3-2) and J usage is TRBJ2-7, with 9 positions matching TRBD1. Germline V CDR1 and CDR2: LGHDT, YNNKEL (reference sequence). This CDR3 is built from 16 residues. Trimming removed 0 bases from V and 7 bases from J; junction bases left unmatched: 10. This CDR3 reads CASSQEGQGRWVEQYV. CDR3 in DNA: TGTGCCAGCAGCCAAGAGGGACAGGGACGATGGGTGGAGCAGTACGTC.